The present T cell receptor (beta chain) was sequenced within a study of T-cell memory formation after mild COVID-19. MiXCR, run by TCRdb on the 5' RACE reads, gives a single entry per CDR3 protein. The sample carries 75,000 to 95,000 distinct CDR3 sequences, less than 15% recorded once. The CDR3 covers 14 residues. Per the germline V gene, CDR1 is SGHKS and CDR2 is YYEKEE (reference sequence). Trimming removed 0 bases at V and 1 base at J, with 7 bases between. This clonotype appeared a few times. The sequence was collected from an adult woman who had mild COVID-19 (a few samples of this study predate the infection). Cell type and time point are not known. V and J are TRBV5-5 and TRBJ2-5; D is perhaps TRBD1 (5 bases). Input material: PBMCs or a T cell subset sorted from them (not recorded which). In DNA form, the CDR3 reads TGTGCCAGCAGCTTGGTGCAGGGCCAAGAGACCCAGTACTTC. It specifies CASSLVQGQETQYF.